Listed below are T cell receptor beta chains from one sample, sequenced in a study of T cell changes during pregnancy in multiple sclerosis. Repertoires were generated with immunoSEQ multiplex PCR, while TCRdb's copy carries only in-frame clones and drops some. The table lists tens of thousands of clones, around 93% of them singletons. Sequenced material: peripheral blood, taken after pregnancy. The source of these receptors is a female donor with multiple sclerosis, enrolled in a pregnancy study. Each CDR3 is given with its conserved first and last residue. D genes are given only for firm matches. Expanded clones are given a class, and other clones once, few, many or no size at all.

size	D	V	J	DNA	CDR3
-	TRBD2	TRBV15	TRBJ2-1	TGTGCCACCAGCAGACAGGGAAGCGGGAAGGTCAATGAGCAGTTCTTC	CATSRQGSGKVNEQFF
-	-	TRBV9	TRBJ1-4	TGTGCCAGCAGCGAGCCGGGACAAGGGGAAAAACTGTTTTTT	CASSEPGQGEKLFF
few	-	TRBV10-3	TRBJ1-2	TGTGCCATCAGTTCACAGGCTGTTGGCTACACCTTC	CAISSQAVGYTF
-	-	TRBV19	TRBJ2-7	TGTGCCAGTAGTACAGGGGCGACCTACGAGCAGTACTTC	CASSTGATYEQYF
-	-	TRBV20-1	TRBJ2-3	TGCAGTGCTAGGGAGATTACGCAGTATTTT	CSAREITQYF
few	-	TRBV7-9	TRBJ1-1	TGTGCCAGCAGCTCCCGGGGAGGGAAGAACACTGAAGCTTTCTTT	CASSSRGGKNTEAFF
-	-	TRBV21-1	TRBJ2-7	TGTGCCAGCAGCAGGGGGACAGGGGGCCCTTACGAGCAGTACTTC	CASSRGTGGPYEQYF
once	-	TRBV7-2	TRBJ2-7	TGTGCCAGCAGCTTAGCGGCCGTTTCCTACGAGCAGTACTTC	CASSLAAVSYEQYF
-	TRBD1	TRBV30	TRBJ1-1	TGTGCCTGGAGTGTGAGGGGGCGGACTGAAGCTTTCTTT	CAWSVRGRTEAFF
once	TRBD2	TRBV28	TRBJ2-2	TGTGCCAGCGAGGCGGGACTAGCGGGAGGATTATCGGAGCTGTTTTTT	CASEAGLAGGLSELFF
-	TRBD1	TRBV28	TRBJ2-7	TGTGCCAGCAGTTTCCCCCCGGACAGGGTACACGAGCAGTACTTC	CASSFPPDRVHEQYF
-	TRBD1	TRBV4-3	TRBJ2-2	TGCGCCAGCAGCACAGACAGGGGACTTAACACCGGGGAGCTGTTTTTT	CASSTDRGLNTGELFF
-	-	TRBV15	TRBJ2-1	TGTGCCACCAGCAGAGATTACGGCGGTAACTACAATGAGCAGTTCTTC	CATSRDYGGNYNEQFF
-	TRBD1	TRBV6-5	TRBJ1-2	TGTGCCAGCACCGAGATTCCGGGACAGGAGGTTGGCTACACCTTC	CASTEIPGQEVGYTF
-	TRBD2	TRBV19	TRBJ2-1	TGTGCCAGTAGTACGATCACTAGCGGGAGTAGGAATGAGCAGTTCTTC	CASSTITSGSRNEQFF
once	-	TRBV15	TRBJ1-2	TGTGCCACCAGCAGAGAGCGCCAGGGACTCTATGGCTACACCTTC	CATSRERQGLYGYTF
-	TRBD2	TRBV7-2	TRBJ2-3	TGTGCCAGCAGCTTAGGTCCAGCGGGGCCAGATACGCAGTATTTT	CASSLGPAGPDTQYF
-	-	TRBV30	TRBJ2-6	TGTGCCTGGAGTGTACTTGACTCTGGGGCCAACGTCCTGACTTTC	CAWSVLDSGANVLTF